The 18 T cell receptor beta chains in this list originate from one sample, sequenced in a study of shared clonotypes between healthy human individuals. Method: immunoSEQ multiplex PCR; TCRdb's copy keeps in-frame clones and lacks some. The sample lists approximately 2.5 million clones, 80% to 95% occurring once. The sequenced sample was naive CD4+ T cells from PBMCs. Specified subset: CD45RA+ positively selected. These receptors were taken from a man between 18 and 29 years old in good health. Some clones in this sample may be carry-over from other donors' samples.

The chain couples TRBV7-2 to TRBJ1-3; D perhaps matches TRBD1 (6 bases). V was shortened by 5 bases and J by 0 bases, with 11 bases between the two germline ends. The CDR3 sequence is 15 residues long. Germline V gives CDR1 SGHTA, CDR2 FQGNSA. DNA of the CDR3: TGTGCCAGCAGCCCCCAGGGGCCCTCTGGAAACACCATATATTTT. Protein sequence: CASSPQGPSGNTIYF.

This sequence joins TRBV7-3 and TRBJ2-2; the D gene is possibly TRBD2 (6 bases). The CDR3 length is 16 residues. The germline gives CDR1 SGHTA, CDR2 FQGTGA. The germline V and J ends were trimmed by 1 base and 0 bases, with 9 bases remaining between them. The chain's CDR3 is CASSLRVAANTGELFF. The CDR3 bases are TGTGCCAGCAGCTTAAGAGTAGCGGCGAACACCGGGGAGCTGTTTTTT.

The genes are TRBV28 and TRBJ2-5; possible D gene TRBD2, 6 bases. The J call may be in error: the DNA end matches TRBJ2-7 better. This CDR3 has 14 residues. Germline V gene lookup returns CDR1 MDHEN and CDR2 SYDVKM. In DNA, the CDR3 is TGTGCCACCCGCCTGGTCTTGGGGGGATACGAGCAGTACTTC. The encoded protein is CATRLVLGGYEQYF.

The chain couples TRBV5-1 to TRBJ1-4, with 11 bases that match TRBD1. V trimming: 1 base; J trimming: 6 bases; junction bases outside the gene matches: 5. Germline CDR1 reads SGHRS; CDR2 reads YFSETQ. The CDR3 totals 16 residues. The CDR3 is CASSLMPGQGDEKLFF. Written as DNA, the CDR3 is TGCGCCAGCAGCTTGATGCCGGGACAGGGGGATGAAAAACTGTTTTTT.

Details on this clone: The sample contains more than one DNA sequence encoding this CDR3. V and J are TRBV29-1 and TRBJ2-3, with D tentatively TRBD1 (6 bases). The CDR3 is made up of 12 amino acids. CDR1 is SQVTM and CDR2 is ANQGSEA in the germline V gene. V lost 2 bases, J lost 3 bases, and 6 bases lay in between. The CDR3 spells CSVEQGTDTQYF. Written as DNA, the CDR3 is TGCAGCGTTGAACAGGGGACAGATACGCAGTATTTT.

This clone was observed once. This rearrangement joins TRBV30 to TRBJ2-5; TRBD2 agrees at 8 bases. Germline CDR1 reads GTSNPN; CDR2 reads SVGIG (reference sequence). The CDR3 has 13 amino acids. V shed 2 bases and J 5 bases; nucleotides not matched to a gene: 4. The CDR3 spells CAWSLTGGETQYF. The CDR3 DNA sequence: TGTGCCTGGAGTCTAACGGGGGGGGAGACCCAGTACTTC. The complete variable domain, with remaining parts taken from reference TRBV30 and TRBJ2-5, reads SQTIHQWPATLVQPVGSPLSLECTVEGTSNPNLYWYRQAAGRGLQLLFYSVGIGQISSEVPQNLSASRPQDRQFILSSKKLLLSDSGFYLCAWSLTGGETQYFGPGTRLLVL.

The CDR3 DNA reads TGTGCCAGCAGCGGGCAGCCCGCCACCGGGGAGCTGTTTTTT. Protein: CASSGQPATGELFF. The V call is TRBV7-3, the J call TRBJ2-2; D ambiguous. Trimming removed 5 bases at V and 4 bases at J, with 11 bases between. The germline V gene encodes CDR1 SGHTA and CDR2 FQGTGA. CDR3 length equals 14 residues.

J is TRBJ2-7 and V is TRBV21-1. TRBV21-1 is termed a pseudogene. CDR3 length: 13 residues. The CDR3 sequence: CASLRTPAYEQYF. DNA for the CDR3: TGTGCCAGCCTCCGGACGCCGGCCTACGAGCAGTACTTC.

For the CDR3, the DNA is TGTGCCAGCAGCTTAACCAGACTCCAAGAGACCCAGTACTTC. This codes for CASSLTRLQETQYF. The chain employs TRBV11-1 and TRBJ2-5; D uncertain. The germline V gene has CDR1 SGHAT and CDR2 FQDESV (reference sequence). The CDR3 extends over 14 amino acids. Trimming cost V 2 bases and J 1 base, with 8 bases left between them.

In the case of this clone: Other nucleotide sequences in the sample specify the same CDR3. This chain uses TRBV10-3 with TRBJ1-1, with D possibly TRBD1 on 5 matching bases. Germline V gene data show CDR1 as ENHRY and CDR2 as SYGVKD. Trimming left V 5 bases short and J 4 bases short, with 8 bases between. The CDR3 is made up of 12 amino acids. DNA of the CDR3: TGTGCCATCAGTCGGGGGGGCACTGAAGCTTTCTTT. Protein: CAISRGGTEAFF.

The CDR3 bases are TGTGCCAGCAGTTTCTCCTATCAAGGCACTGAAGCTTTCTTT. Its protein product is CASSFSYQGTEAFF. The rearrangement uses TRBV7-2 and TRBJ1-1; D gene uncertain. Trimming took 6 bases from V and 4 from J, leaving 15 bases between them. The CDR3 consists of 14 residues. From germline, CDR1 is SGHTA and CDR2 FQGNSA.

The gene calls are TRBV6-6 and TRBJ1-6; D not resolved. V was cut by 0 bases and J by 4 bases, with 10 bases left in between. The germline gives CDR1 MNHNY, CDR2 SVGAGI (reference sequence). CDR3 length: 16 amino acids. CDR3 coding DNA: TGTGCCAGCAGTTACTCCACGGCGGAATATAATTCACCCCTCCACTTT. Protein sequence: CASSYSTAEYNSPLHF.

CDR3 region: CASSQVTGGAETQYF. The CDR3 DNA reads TGTGCCAGCAGCCAAGTAACAGGAGGGGCAGAGACCCAGTACTTC. J is TRBJ2-5 and V is TRBV4-2, with D possibly TRBD2 on 6 matching bases. Trimming stripped 1 base from V and 4 bases from J, with 13 bases between. The CDR3 is 15 amino acids. CDR1 LGHNA and CDR2 YNFKEQ come from the germline V gene.

The chain uses TRBV2 and TRBJ1-5; no reliable D call. The CDR3 spans 13 residues. With 7 bases removed from V and 3 bases from J, the gap between germline ends came to 10 bases. Germline V CDR1 and CDR2: SNHLY, FYNNEI. The CDR3 region is CASTPSNNQPQHF. CDR3 nucleotide sequence: TGTGCCAGCACGCCGTCAAACAATCAGCCCCAGCATTTT.

The rearrangement links TRBV2 to TRBJ1-2, with D hard to call. V lost 2 bases and J lost 8, with 15 bases in between. The germline CDR1 and CDR2 sequences are SNHLY and FYNNEI. CDR3 length equals 14 residues. The CDR3 DNA sequence: TGTGCCAGCAGTGAAAGCGGGCATTACGTGGGCTACACCTTC. Protein sequence: CASSESGHYVGYTF.

This chain connects TRBV27 to TRBJ2-3, with 11 bases fitting TRBD2. This CDR3 is built from 16 residues. The ends lost 5 bases at V and 3 bases at J; junction bases unmatched: 7. The germline CDR1 and CDR2 sequences are MNHEY and SMNVEV (reference sequence). CDR3 nucleotides: TGTGCCAGCAGTCCCTGGACTAGCGGGCCAACAGATACGCAGTATTTT. Protein: CASSPWTSGPTDTQYF.

The gene calls are TRBV28 and TRBJ1-5; D gene uncertain. From germline, CDR1 is MDHEN and CDR2 SYDVKM. There are 15 residues in the CDR3. V lost 6 bases, J lost 0 bases, and 12 bases lay in between. CDR3 bases: TGTGCCAGCAGCCCCGACATGTATAGCAATCAGCCCCAGCATTTT. Translated, it gives CASSPDMYSNQPQHF.

The chain uses TRBV19 and TRBJ2-5; TRBD2 matches at 12 bases. Germline values: CDR1 LNHDA, CDR2 SQIVND (reference sequence). The CDR3 contains 15 residues. Trimming at V came to 5 bases and at J to 7 bases, leaving 8 bases not matched to a gene. The CDR3, as DNA: TGTGCCAGTAGTTCTCTAGCGGGAGGGTTTGGGACCCAGTACTTC. Residues: CASSSLAGGFGTQYF.